Described below is a single T cell receptor beta chain sequence and its context. Antigen: not known. Treatment defined: roughly 18 received Ad26.COV2.S at low or high dose, single or two shots; 5 received placebo; per-sample allocation not given. Material that was analyzed had been drawn on day 63 after the first vaccine or placebo injection. The table came from immunoSEQ multiplex PCR; TCRdb's copy has only in-frame clones and leaves some out. The repertoire holds some 460,000 clones, with 89% as singletons. This entry comes from a study of Ad26.COV2.S vaccination and SARS-CoV-2 variants. For the study at large: This donor came from the COV1001 trial of Ad26.COV2.S. Dosing was one shot or two shots 56 days apart.

Trimming stripped 5 bases from V and 5 bases from J, with 5 bases between. The length of the CDR3 is 11 residues. Germline CDR1 and CDR2: SGHVS and FNYEAQ. Study outcomes and limitations: People who got the vaccine or the placebo had similar non-spike TCR breadth. Measurements of TCR breadth and depth may have given underestimates of the total T cell responses.

V and J are TRBV7-6 and TRBJ2-3, with a weak D call TRBD1 (5 bases). This receptor was taken from a person aged 18-65 years who received the Ad26.COV2.S COVID-19 vaccine or a placebo. Material: peripheral blood, obtained in a trial of Ad26.COV2.S vaccine versus placebo. CDR3 residues: CASSDRDTQYF. CDR3 DNA sequence: TGTGCCAGCAGCGACAGAGATACGCAGTATTTT.